These 24 T cell receptor beta chains came from one sample sequenced in a study of cytomegalovirus exposure and HLA in healthy donors. In the PCR, 60 Vbeta and 13 Jbeta primers were used. Only in-frame clones appear in the TCRdb table, and some are missing; sequencing was by immunoSEQ multiplex PCR. The sample includes 69,000 or so clones, 74% of them seen just once. Sequencing was carried out using PBMCs. These receptors were collected from a woman aged 60-75 years in good health and CMV-seropositive.

This chain links TRBV5-6 with TRBJ1-3, with 8 bases lining up with TRBD1. V shed 4 bases and J 4 bases; nucleotides not matched to a gene: 7. Germline V gives CDR1 SGHDT, CDR2 YYEEEE. The CDR3 runs to 15 residues. CDR3 amino acids: CASSAVSGGGNTIYF. In DNA form, the CDR3 reads TGTGCCAGCAGCGCGGTATCAGGGGGCGGAAACACCATATATTTT.

The chain employs TRBV19 and TRBJ1-6; TRBD1 might be the D (5 bases). Trimming cost V 6 bases and J 3 bases, with 6 bases left between them. Germline V gives CDR1 LNHDA, CDR2 SQIVND (reference sequence). The CDR3 extends over 13 amino acids. In nucleotides, the CDR3 is TGTGCCAGTAGCCAGGGCTATAATTCACCCCTCCACTTT. Protein: CASSQGYNSPLHF. Combining the CDR3 with reference TRBV19 and TRBJ1-6 gives the whole variable domain DGGITQSPKYLFRKEGQNVTLSCEQNLNHDAMYWYRQDPGQGLRLIYYSQIVNDFQKGDIAEGYSVSREKKESFPLTVTSAQKNPTAFYLCASSQGYNSPLHFGNGTRLTVT.

The sample holds a few counts of this clone. The V gene is TRBV7-8, the J gene TRBJ1-4, with D unresolved. The ends were cut back, 5 bases at V and 5 bases at J, with 6 bases in the middle. The CDR3 is 12 amino acids. Germline V gene lookup returns CDR1 SGHVS and CDR2 FQNEAQ. The CDR3 is CASSLLNEKLFF. For the CDR3, the DNA is TGTGCCAGCAGCCTCCTCAATGAAAAACTGTTTTTT.

The chain carries TRBV18 and TRBJ1-2, with unresolved D. The V end lost 5 bases, the J end lost 8 bases, and 12 bases lay between the germline ends. From germline, CDR1 is KGHSH and CDR2 LQKENI. The CDR3 contains 12 residues. The CDR3 protein is CASSTRTMGYTF. The CDR3 DNA sequence: TGTGCCAGCTCAACCCGGACTATGGGCTACACCTTC. Full variable domain (missing parts from reference TRBV18 and TRBJ1-2): NAGVMQNPRHLVRRRGQEARLRCSPMKGHSHVYWYRQLPEEGLKFMVYLQKENIIDESGMPKERFSAEFPKEGPSILRIQQVVRGDSAAYFCASSTRTMGYTFGSGTRLTVV.

The chain is built from TRBV5-1 and TRBJ2-3; tentatively, D is TRBD1 (6 bases). Germline V gives CDR1 SGHRS, CDR2 YFSETQ. Trimming pared 4 bases from V and 3 bases from J, leaving 12 bases between. The CDR3 length is 14 residues. CDR3 amino acids: CASSIGQLTDTQYF. In DNA, the CDR3 is TGCGCCAGCAGCATAGGACAGTTGACAGATACGCAGTATTTT.

Notes on this clone: Here the CDR3 omits its conserved ending phenylalanine or tryptophan, so a read error is the likely source. It is unclear where the CDR3 begins or ends on the DNA, so no DNA is shown, and the CDR3 is as TCRdb lists it. The V call is TRBV5-1, the J call TRBJ1-1. Germline V gene lookup returns CDR1 SGHRS and CDR2 YFSETQ. Termini included, the CDR3 measures 12 amino acids. Here the CDR3 reads CASSLGRTEALV.

This chain uses TRBV14 with TRBJ1-2; D remains ambiguous. This CDR3 is 15 amino acids long. The germline V gene has CDR1 SGHDN and CDR2 FVKESK. Trimming shortened V by 0 bases and J by 8 bases, and 16 bases separated the two germline ends. CDR3 residues: CASSQDNWVREGYTF. CDR3 bases: TGTGCCAGCAGCCAAGATAACTGGGTACGGGAAGGCTACACCTTC. Together with reference TRBV14 and TRBJ1-2, the CDR3 gives the full variable domain: EAGVTQFPSHSVIEKGQTVTLRCDPISGHDNLYWYRRVMGKEIKFLLHFVKESKQDESGMPNNRFLAERTGGTYSTLKVQPAELEDSGVYFCASSQDNWVREGYTFGSGTRLTVV.

The V gene is TRBV4-1, the J gene TRBJ1-2, with 9 bases identical to TRBD1. CDR3 size: 18 residues. V dropped 1 base and J dropped 2; count of bases not matched to a gene: 11. Per germline, CDR1 MGHRA and CDR2 YSYEKL. CDR3 residues: CASSQGRLGQGWNYGYTF. Written as DNA, the CDR3 is TGCGCCAGCAGCCAAGGGAGGCTGGGACAGGGATGGAACTATGGCTACACCTTC.

This sequence joins TRBV5-4 and TRBJ1-2; D call uncertain. This CDR3 is built from 14 residues. V was pared by 0 bases and J by 2 bases, with 8 bases between. Germline-derived CDR1 and CDR2 are SGHNT and YYREEE (reference sequence). CDR3 region: CASSLAGVNYGYTF. DNA for the CDR3: TGTGCCAGCAGCTTGGCCGGGGTAAACTATGGCTACACCTTC.

V gene TRBV5-1 combines with J gene TRBJ1-4; a possible D gene is TRBD1 (5 bases). This CDR3 contains 12 residues. The germline V and J ends were trimmed by 2 bases and 11 bases, with 10 bases remaining between them. Germline CDR1 is SGHRS and CDR2 is YFSETQ. The CDR3 nucleotides are TGCGCCAGCAGCTTATGGGGGGATAAACTGTTTTTT. Residues: CASSLWGDKLFF.

This clone was observed once. The chain has TRBV11-2 and TRBJ2-3, with D possibly being TRBD1 (7 bases). The CDR3 totals 15 residues. Trimming stripped 5 bases from V and 3 bases from J, with 15 bases between. Germline CDR1 is SGHAT and CDR2 is FQNNGV. In DNA form, the CDR3 reads TGTGCCAGCAGCCTCAGGGGGGAGAGGACAGATACGCAGTATTTT. Amino acids: CASSLRGERTDTQYF.

Comment on this clone: A read error may account for a junction end that differs from germline. The genes are TRBV18 and TRBJ2-2, with 11 nucleotides matching TRBD2. The V gene's germline CDR1 is KGHSH and CDR2 LQKENI. The CDR3 covers 15 residues. The DNA of the CDR3 is TGTGCCAGCGCACCCGGGACTAGCGGTACCGGGGAGCTGTTTTTT. Amino acid sequence: CASAPGTSGTGELFF. The whole variable domain, filled in from reference TRBV18 and TRBJ2-2, reads NAGVMQNPRHLVRRRGQEARLRCSPMKGHSHVYWYRQLPEEGLKFMVYLQKENIIDESGMPKERFSAEFPKEGPSILRIQQVVRGDSAAYFCASAPGTSGTGELFFGEGSRLTVL.

CDR3 residues: CASSLRQNTEAFF. The DNA for the CDR3 is TGTGCCAGTAGTCTACGACAGAACACTGAAGCTTTCTTT. The chain is built from TRBV19 and TRBJ1-1; no clear D. This CDR3 comprises 13 residues. Trimming removed 5 bases from V and 1 base from J, with 8 bases in between. Per germline, CDR1 LNHDA and CDR2 SQIVND (reference sequence).

The chain combines TRBV2 with TRBJ2-2; 8 positions agree with TRBD1. Germline assignment: CDR1 SNHLY and CDR2 FYNNEI. The CDR3 covers 16 residues. V gave up 0 bases and J gave up 6 bases; unmatched junction bases: 6. In DNA, the CDR3 is TGTGCCAGCAGTGAAGCCGGGACAGGCCAAGCCGGGGAGCTGTTTTTT. Its translation is CASSEAGTGQAGELFF.

The chain has TRBV5-6 and TRBJ1-2, with a weak D call TRBD1 (5 bases). From germline, CDR1 is SGHDT and CDR2 YYEEEE. This CDR3 is 15 amino acids long. Trimming removed 3 bases from V and 2 bases from J, with 14 bases in between. The CDR3 region is CASSSMGLTNYGYTF. In DNA form, the CDR3 reads TGTGCCAGCAGCTCAATGGGACTTACAAACTATGGCTACACCTTC. The variable domain in full, with the rest retrieved from reference TRBV5-6 and TRBJ1-2, is DAGVTQSPTHLIKTRGQQVTLRCSPKSGHDTVSWYQQALGQGPQFIFQYYEEEERQRGNFPDRFSGHQFPNYSSELNVNALLLGDSALYLCASSSMGLTNYGYTFGSGTRLTVV.

This clone has just one count. This chain links TRBV5-4 with TRBJ2-2; perhaps TRBD2 as D (6 bases). CDR1 and CDR2 (germline): SGHNT, YYREEE (reference sequence). The CDR3 has 14 amino acids. Trimming removed 0 bases at V and 6 bases at J, with 9 bases between. CDR3 protein: CASSLASSAGELFF. The CDR3 DNA reads TGTGCCAGCAGCTTGGCCTCTAGCGCCGGGGAGCTGTTTTTT. Combining the CDR3 with reference TRBV5-4 and TRBJ2-2 gives the whole variable domain ETGVTQSPTHLIKTRGQQVTLRCSSQSGHNTVSWYQQALGQGPQFIFQYYREEENGRGNFPPRFSGLQFPNYSSELNVNALELDDSALYLCASSLASSAGELFFGEGSRLTVL.

This sequence joins TRBV6-6 and TRBJ2-7, with D hard to call. The CDR3 sequence is 11 residues long. Trimming removed 5 bases at V and 4 bases at J, with 6 bases between. Germline values: CDR1 MNHNY, CDR2 SVGAGI (reference sequence). CDR3 protein: CASSLRYEQYF. DNA of the CDR3: TGTGCCAGCAGTCTACGGTACGAGCAGTACTTC.

The chain is built from TRBV5-1 and TRBJ2-7, with unresolved D. V was shortened by 4 bases and J by 4 bases, with 6 bases between the two germline ends. From germline, CDR1 is SGHRS and CDR2 YFSETQ. This CDR3 region has 11 residues. CDR3 sequence (DNA): TGCGCCAGCAGCGGCCAGTACGAGCAGTACTTC. Residues: CASSGQYEQYF.

J is TRBJ1-2 and V is TRBV27, with TRBD1 as a possible D gene (5 bases). V lost 5 bases and J 4 bases, leaving 11 bases between the germline ends. The CDR3 consists of 13 residues. Germline-derived CDR1 and CDR2 are MNHEY and SMNVEV (reference sequence). The CDR3 DNA sequence: TGTGCCAGCAGTCCCCGTGGGGCCTATGGCTACACCTTC. It specifies CASSPRGAYGYTF.

V and J are TRBV13 and TRBJ1-1, with a possible D match to TRBD1 (6 bases). Germline V gives CDR1 PRHDT, CDR2 FYEKMQ (reference sequence). The CDR3 sequence is 14 residues long. Trimming took off 0 bases at V and 6 bases at J, with 11 bases between the two ends. CDR3 nucleotide sequence: TGTGCCAGCAGCTTAGGGGACAGCTACGCTGAAGCTTTCTTT. It codes for CASSLGDSYAEAFF.

The chain recombines TRBV6-5 with TRBJ2-2; possibly TRBD1 for D (5 bases). V shed 8 bases and J shed 6 bases, with 13 bases lying between them. The CDR3 contains 13 residues. Germline CDR1 and CDR2: MNHEY and SVGAGI. This CDR3 reads CASRIGVSGELFF. The CDR3 DNA reads as TGTGCCAGCCGAATAGGGGTATCCGGGGAGCTGTTTTTT.

The chain links TRBV19 to TRBJ2-5; 11 nucleotides match TRBD2. CDR1 is LNHDA and CDR2 is SQIVND in the germline V gene (reference sequence). Trimming took 1 base from V and 5 from J; bases not matched to a gene: 9. The CDR3 length is 17 residues. The CDR3 loop is CASSIGTSGGARETQYF. In DNA, the CDR3 is TGTGCCAGTAGTATAGGAACTAGCGGGGGTGCCAGGGAGACCCAGTACTTC.

The J gene is TRBJ2-1, the V gene TRBV10-3; 7 bases match TRBD2. V trimming: 6 bases; J trimming: 6 bases; junction bases outside the gene matches: 14. The CDR3 extends over 16 amino acids. Germline assignment: CDR1 ENHRY and CDR2 SYGVKD. The CDR3 region has the DNA TGTGCCATCAGGGAAGCTAGCGGAAGGGGTAGCAATGAGCAGTTCTTC. Amino acid sequence: CAIREASGRGSNEQFF.

The V call is TRBV25-1, the J call TRBJ1-5; no clear D. Germline CDR1 reads MGHDK; CDR2 reads SYGVNS. This CDR3 has 15 residues. V was shortened by 0 bases and J by 3 bases, with 9 bases between the two germline ends. The CDR3, as DNA: TGTGCCAGCAGTGAATATTGGGCCGACAATCAGCCCCAGCATTTT. This encodes CASSEYWADNQPQHF. The variable domain in full, completed from reference TRBV25-1 and TRBJ1-5, reads EADIYQTPRYLVIGTGKKITLECSQTMGHDKMYWYQQDPGMELHLIHYSYGVNSTEKGDLSSESTVSRIRTEHFPLTLESARPSHTSQYLCASSEYWADNQPQHFGDGTRLSIL.